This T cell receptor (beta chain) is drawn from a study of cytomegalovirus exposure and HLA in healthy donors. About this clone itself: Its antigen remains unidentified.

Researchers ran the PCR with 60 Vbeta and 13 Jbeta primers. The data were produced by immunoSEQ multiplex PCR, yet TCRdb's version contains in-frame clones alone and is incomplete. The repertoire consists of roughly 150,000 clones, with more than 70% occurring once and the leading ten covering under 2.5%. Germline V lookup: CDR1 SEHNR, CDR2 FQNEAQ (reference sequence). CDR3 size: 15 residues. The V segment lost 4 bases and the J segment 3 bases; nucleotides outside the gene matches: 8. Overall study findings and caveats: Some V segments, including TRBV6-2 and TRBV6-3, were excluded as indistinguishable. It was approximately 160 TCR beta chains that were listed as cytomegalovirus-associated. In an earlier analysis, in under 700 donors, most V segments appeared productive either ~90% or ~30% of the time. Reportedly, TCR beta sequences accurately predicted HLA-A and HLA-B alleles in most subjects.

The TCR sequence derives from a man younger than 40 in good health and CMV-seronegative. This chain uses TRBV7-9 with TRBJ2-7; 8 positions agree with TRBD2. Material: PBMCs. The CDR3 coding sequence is TGTGCCAGCAGCTCCCCCGGGACTAGTGTCTACGAGCAGTACTTC. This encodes CASSSPGTSVYEQYF.